Listed below are T cell receptor beta chains from one sample, sequenced in a study of graft-versus-host responses after intestinal transplantation. Produced via immunoSEQ multiplex PCR; TCRdb's table is partial and in-frame only. The sample has about 13,000 clones, 70% to 75% seen once; the top ten hold roughly 7%. Here the sequenced sample was ileum tissue, taken 16 days after intestinal transplant. The receptors originated from a human patient who received an intestinal transplant, so some T cells may come from the graft donor. Each CDR3 is given with its conserved first and last residue. Fields, in order: V gene, J gene, D gene, clone size, CDR3 DNA, CDR3 protein. A D gene is named only where the DNA matches it firmly. Size is stated for part of the rows, as once, few or many counts, or as a class when the clone is expanded.

>TRBV25-1|TRBJ2-7|.|.
TGTGCCAGCAGTGAATTGCGGGAAGACGAGCAGTACTTC
CASSELREDEQYF
>TRBV5-4|TRBJ2-3|.|medium-sized
TGTGCCAGCACCCAGCAGGGCACAGATACGCAGTATTTT
CASTQQGTDTQYF
>TRBV7-2|TRBJ1-4|TRBD1|.
TGTGCCAGCAGCTTCCGGACAGGGTCTGAAAAACTGTTTTTT
CASSFRTGSEKLFF
>TRBV29-1|TRBJ2-3|TRBD1|few
TGCAGCGCCGACACAGGGGGGAGCACAGATACGCAGTATTTT
CSADTGGSTDTQYF
>TRBV7-2|TRBJ2-2|.|medium-sized
TGTGCCAGCAGCCCAGCGGGTGGGGTCACCGGGGAGCTGTTTTTT
CASSPAGGVTGELFF
>TRBV27|TRBJ1-2|.|.
TGTGCCAGCAGTTTCTCGACACAGGGAGTATATGGCTACACCTTC
CASSFSTQGVYGYTF
>TRBV11-2|TRBJ1-2|.|.
TGTGCCAGCAGCTTACAGGACTTGGACTACACCTTC
CASSLQDLDYTF
>TRBV15|TRBJ2-7|TRBD1|once
TGTGCCACCAGCAGATTCCGGGACAGGGGCTCCTACGAGCAGTACTTC
CATSRFRDRGSYEQYF
>TRBV6-1|TRBJ1-2|TRBD1|few
TGTGCCAGCAGTGTCGTATTTAAGACAGGGGGGCCATATGGCTACACCTTC
CASSVVFKTGGPYGYTF
>TRBV7-2|TRBJ2-3|TRBD2|.
TGTGCCAGCAGCTTAAGTTTCCGGCGGGGGAACACAGATACGCAGTATTTT
CASSLSFRRGNTDTQYF
>TRBV7-6|TRBJ1-2|.|.
TGTGCCAGCAGCTTAGGGGAGGGGCGAGATGGCTACACCTTC
CASSLGEGRDGYTF
>TRBV4-3|TRBJ2-3|.|.
TGCGCCAGCAGCCGGCGGGCGGGTGGGATCGAAGATACGCAGTATTTT
CASSRRAGGIEDTQYF
>TRBV19|TRBJ1-1|.|.
TGTGCCAGTAGCCCCGAACAGATCACTGAAGCTTTCTTT
CASSPEQITEAFF
>TRBV15|TRBJ1-5|.|once
TGTGCCACCAGCAGAGTCAAAGGGGGACATAGCAATCAGCCCCAGCATTTT
CATSRVKGGHSNQPQHF
>TRBV5-1|TRBJ2-2|TRBD2|.
TGCGCCAGCAGCTCAATAGCGGGAGTGAGGACCGGGGAGCTGTTTTTT
CASSSIAGVRTGELFF
>TRBV28|TRBJ2-7|.|once
TGTGCCAGCAGTATCGACAGGTATTTCGACGAGCAGTACTTC
CASSIDRYFDEQYF
>TRBV29-1|TRBJ1-2|.|.
TGCAGCGTTGCTGCAGGGGACCTCTATGGCTACACCTTC
CSVAAGDLYGYTF
>TRBV12-5|TRBJ2-7|.|once
TGTGCTAGTGGTTTGCTCCCCCTTGGGCGTATGTACCCTTCCTACGAGCAGTACTTC
CASGLLPLGRMYPSYEQYF
>TRBV7-3|TRBJ2-1|.|.
TGTGCCAGCAGCCCTAAGCTAGTAATCAGCAATGAGCAGTTCTTC
CASSPKLVISNEQFF
>TRBV25-1|TRBJ2-1|.|.
TGTGCCAGCAGTGGGCACAGGCATGAGCAGTTCTTC
CASSGHRHEQFF
>TRBV9|TRBJ2-3|TRBD2|once
TGTGCCAGCAACTCCCCGCGGGGGGGCACAGATACGCAGTATTTT
CASNSPRGGTDTQYF
>TRBV25-1|TRBJ1-1|TRBD1|.
TGTGCCAGCAGTGCACCGGACAGGGCGGTAACTGAAGCTTTCTTT
CASSAPDRAVTEAFF
>TRBV4-3|TRBJ2-2|.|.
TGCGCCAGCAGCCAAGATATTCGACTCACAAACACCGGGGAGCTGTTTTTT
CASSQDIRLTNTGELFF
>TRBV14|TRBJ2-1|TRBD2|.
TGTGCCAGCAGCCACCCTCCTGCCGGGGGGAGCGGGCCAATGGGGGACTATGAGCAGTTCTTC
CASSHPPAGGSGPMGDYEQFF
>TRBV19|TRBJ2-3|TRBD2|.
TGTGCCAGTACCAGGGGACTAGAGGCAGATACGCAGTATTTT
CASTRGLEADTQYF
>TRBV30|TRBJ2-1|TRBD2|.
TGTGCCTGGAGTCTATCTAGCGGTCCAAGGAATGAGCAGTTCTTC
CAWSLSSGPRNEQFF
>TRBV28|TRBJ2-7|.|.
TGTGCCAGCAGTTCAACAGGGATCCACGAGCAGTACTTC
CASSSTGIHEQYF